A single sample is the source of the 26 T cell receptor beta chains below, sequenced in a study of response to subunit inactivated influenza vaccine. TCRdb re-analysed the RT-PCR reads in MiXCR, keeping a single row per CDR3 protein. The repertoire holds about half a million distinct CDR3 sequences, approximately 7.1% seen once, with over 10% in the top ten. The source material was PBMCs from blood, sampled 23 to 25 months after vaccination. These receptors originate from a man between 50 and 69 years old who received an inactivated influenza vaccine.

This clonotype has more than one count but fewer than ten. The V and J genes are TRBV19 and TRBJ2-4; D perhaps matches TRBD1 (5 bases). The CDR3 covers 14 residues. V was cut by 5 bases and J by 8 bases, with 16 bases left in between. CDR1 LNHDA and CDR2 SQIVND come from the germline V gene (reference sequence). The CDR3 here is CASSADNSRYIQYF. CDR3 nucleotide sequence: TGTGCCAGTAGTGCGGACAACTCTCGTTACATTCAGTACTTC.

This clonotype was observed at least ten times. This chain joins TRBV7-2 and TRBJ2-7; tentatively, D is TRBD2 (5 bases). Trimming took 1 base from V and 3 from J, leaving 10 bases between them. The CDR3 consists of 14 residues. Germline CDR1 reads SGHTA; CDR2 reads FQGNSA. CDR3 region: CASSLGGKIYEQYF. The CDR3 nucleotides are TGTGCCAGCAGCTTAGGAGGGAAGATCTACGAGCAGTACTTC.

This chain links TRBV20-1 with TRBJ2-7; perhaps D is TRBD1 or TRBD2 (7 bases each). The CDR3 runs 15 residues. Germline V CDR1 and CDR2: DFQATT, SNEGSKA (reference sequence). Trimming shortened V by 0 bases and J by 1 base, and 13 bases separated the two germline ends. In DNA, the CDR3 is TGCAGTGCTAGAGAAAGCGGGACAGCGTCCTACGAGCAGTACTTC. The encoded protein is CSARESGTASYEQYF.

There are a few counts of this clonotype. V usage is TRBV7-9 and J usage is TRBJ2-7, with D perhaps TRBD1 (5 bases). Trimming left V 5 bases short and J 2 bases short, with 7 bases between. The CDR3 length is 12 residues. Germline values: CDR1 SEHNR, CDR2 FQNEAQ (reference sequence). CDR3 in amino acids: CASSQTAYEQYF. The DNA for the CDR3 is TGTGCCAGCAGCCAGACAGCCTACGAGCAGTACTTC.

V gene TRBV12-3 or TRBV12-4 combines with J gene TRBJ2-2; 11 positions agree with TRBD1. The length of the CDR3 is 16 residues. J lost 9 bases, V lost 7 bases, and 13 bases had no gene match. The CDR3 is CASTRAPGQGVWELFF. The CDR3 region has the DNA TGTGCCAGCACAAGGGCCCCGGGACAGGGGGTCTGGGAGCTGTTTTTT.

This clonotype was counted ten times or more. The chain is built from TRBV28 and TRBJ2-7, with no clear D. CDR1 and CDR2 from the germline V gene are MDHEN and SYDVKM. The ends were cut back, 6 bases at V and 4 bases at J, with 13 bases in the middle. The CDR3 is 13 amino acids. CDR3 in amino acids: CASSPPPRYEQYF. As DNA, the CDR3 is TGTGCCAGCAGCCCCCCACCCAGATACGAGCAGTACTTC.

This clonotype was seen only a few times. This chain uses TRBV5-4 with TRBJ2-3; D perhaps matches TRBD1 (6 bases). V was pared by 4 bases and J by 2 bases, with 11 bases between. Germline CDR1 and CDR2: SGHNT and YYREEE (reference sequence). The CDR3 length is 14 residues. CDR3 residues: CASSGGQHTDTQYF. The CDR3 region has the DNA TGTGCCAGCAGCGGGGGCCAGCACACAGATACGCAGTATTTT.

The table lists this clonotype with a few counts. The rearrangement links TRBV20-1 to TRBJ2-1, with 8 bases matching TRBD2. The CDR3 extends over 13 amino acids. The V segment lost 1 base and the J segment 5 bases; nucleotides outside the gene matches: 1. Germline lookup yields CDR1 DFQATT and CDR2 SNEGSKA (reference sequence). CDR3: CSARVAGNNEQFF. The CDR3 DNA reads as TGCAGTGCTAGAGTAGCGGGGAACAATGAGCAGTTCTTC.

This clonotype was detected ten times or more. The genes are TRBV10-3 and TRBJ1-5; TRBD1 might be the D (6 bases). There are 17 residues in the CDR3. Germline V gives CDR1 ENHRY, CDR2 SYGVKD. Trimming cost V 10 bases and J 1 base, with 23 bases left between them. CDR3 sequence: CATLPAQGTFSNQPQHF. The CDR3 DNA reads TGTGCCACCTTACCCGCGCAGGGGACTTTCAGCAATCAGCCCCAGCATTTT.

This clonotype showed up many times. For the CDR3, the DNA is TGTGCCAGCAGCCCACTAGGTTTTAGTGAGCAGTTCTTC. Translation: CASSPLGFSEQFF. This chain links TRBV7-9 with TRBJ2-1; the D gene is possibly TRBD2 (5 bases). CDR1 and CDR2 (germline): SEHNR, FQNEAQ (reference sequence). The CDR3 length is 13 residues. Trimming removed 5 bases at V and 9 bases at J, with 14 bases between.

In DNA form, the CDR3 reads TGTGCCAGCAGCTTACAGTTGGATGAGCAGTTCTTC. Protein product: CASSLQLDEQFF. V usage is TRBV7-8 and J usage is TRBJ2-1; D is unresolved. The CDR3 loop spans 12 amino acids. Germline V gene lookup returns CDR1 SGHVS and CDR2 FQNEAQ. Trimming removed 2 bases from V and 8 bases from J, with 7 bases in between. Full variable domain (rest looked up from reference TRBV7-8 and TRBJ2-1): GAGVSQSPRYKVAKRGQDVALRCDPISGHVSLFWYQQALGQGPEFLTYFQNEAQLDKSGLPSDRFFAERPEGSVSTLKIQRTQQEDSAVYLCASSLQLDEQFFGPGTRLTVL.

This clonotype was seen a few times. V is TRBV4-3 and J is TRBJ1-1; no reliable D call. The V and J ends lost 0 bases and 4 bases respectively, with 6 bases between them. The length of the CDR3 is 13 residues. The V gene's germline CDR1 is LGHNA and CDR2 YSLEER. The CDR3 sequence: CASSQDPTTEAFF. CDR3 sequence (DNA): TGCGCCAGCAGCCAAGATCCCACCACTGAAGCTTTCTTT.

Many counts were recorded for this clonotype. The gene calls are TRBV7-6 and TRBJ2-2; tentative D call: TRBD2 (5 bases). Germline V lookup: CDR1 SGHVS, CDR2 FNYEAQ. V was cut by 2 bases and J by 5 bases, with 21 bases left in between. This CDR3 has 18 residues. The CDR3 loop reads CASSLLRVELSGTGELFF. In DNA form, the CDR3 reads TGTGCCAGCAGCTTATTACGAGTGGAGTTGTCGGGGACCGGGGAGCTGTTTTTT.

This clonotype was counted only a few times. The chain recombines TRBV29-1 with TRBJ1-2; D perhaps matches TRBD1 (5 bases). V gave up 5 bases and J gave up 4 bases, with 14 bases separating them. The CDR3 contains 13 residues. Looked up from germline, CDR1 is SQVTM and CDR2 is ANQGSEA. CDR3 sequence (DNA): TGCAGCGTTAAGGGCGGGGGGGTCTATGGCTACACCTTC. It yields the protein CSVKGGGVYGYTF.

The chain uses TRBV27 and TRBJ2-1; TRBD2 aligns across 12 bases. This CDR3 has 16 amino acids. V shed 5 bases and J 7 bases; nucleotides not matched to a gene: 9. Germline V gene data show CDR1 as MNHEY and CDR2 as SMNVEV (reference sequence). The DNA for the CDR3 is TGTGCCAGCAGTATCCAACTAGCGGGGGGTTATAATGAGCAGTTCTTC. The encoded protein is CASSIQLAGGYNEQFF.

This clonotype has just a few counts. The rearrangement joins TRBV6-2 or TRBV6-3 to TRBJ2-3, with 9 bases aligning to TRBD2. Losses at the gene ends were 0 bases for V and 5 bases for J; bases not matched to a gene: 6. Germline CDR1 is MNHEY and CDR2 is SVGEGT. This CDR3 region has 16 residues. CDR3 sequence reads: CASSYSGVAGEDTQYF. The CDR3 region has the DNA TGTGCCAGCAGTTACTCGGGGGTAGCGGGAGAAGATACGCAGTATTTT.

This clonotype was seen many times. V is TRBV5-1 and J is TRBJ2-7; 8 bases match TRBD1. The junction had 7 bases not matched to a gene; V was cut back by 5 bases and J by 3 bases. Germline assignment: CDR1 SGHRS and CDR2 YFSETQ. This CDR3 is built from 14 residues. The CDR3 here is CASSIWDRNYEQYF. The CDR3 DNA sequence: TGCGCCAGCAGTATATGGGACAGGAACTACGAGCAGTACTTC.

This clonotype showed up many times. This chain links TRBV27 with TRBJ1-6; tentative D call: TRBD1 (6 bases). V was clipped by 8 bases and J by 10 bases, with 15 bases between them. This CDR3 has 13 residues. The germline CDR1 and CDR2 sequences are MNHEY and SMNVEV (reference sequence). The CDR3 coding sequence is TGTGCCAGCCACGGACAGTTCGGGTCACCCCTCCACTTT. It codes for CASHGQFGSPLHF.

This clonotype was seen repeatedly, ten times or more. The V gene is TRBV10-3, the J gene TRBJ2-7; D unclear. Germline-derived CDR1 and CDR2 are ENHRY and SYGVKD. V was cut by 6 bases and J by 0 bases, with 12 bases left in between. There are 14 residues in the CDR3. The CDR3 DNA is TGTGCCATCAGGTACGGGTCCGACTCCTACGAGCAGTACTTC. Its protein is CAIRYGSDSYEQYF.

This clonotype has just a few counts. The CDR3 here is CASSLFNPGLEQYF. Written as DNA, the CDR3 is TGTGCCAGCAGTTTATTTAACCCGGGACTCGAGCAGTACTTC. V usage is TRBV28 and J usage is TRBJ2-7, with a tentative D call TRBD2 (6 bases). Trimming removed 1 base at V and 6 bases at J, with 13 bases between. Germline loops: CDR1 MDHEN, CDR2 SYDVKM. The CDR3 spans 14 residues.

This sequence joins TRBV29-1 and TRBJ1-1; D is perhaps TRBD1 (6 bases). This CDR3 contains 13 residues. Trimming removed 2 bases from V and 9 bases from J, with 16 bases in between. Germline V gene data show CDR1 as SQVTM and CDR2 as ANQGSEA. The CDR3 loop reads CSVEKRFRGKAFF. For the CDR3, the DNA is TGCAGCGTTGAAAAACGTTTCAGGGGTAAAGCTTTCTTT.

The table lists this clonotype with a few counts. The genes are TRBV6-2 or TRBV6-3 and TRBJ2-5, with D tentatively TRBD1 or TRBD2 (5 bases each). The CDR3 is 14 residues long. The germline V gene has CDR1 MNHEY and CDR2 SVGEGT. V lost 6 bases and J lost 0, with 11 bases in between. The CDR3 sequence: CASSRGTDQETQYF. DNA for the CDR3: TGTGCCAGCAGCCGAGGGACGGACCAAGAGACCCAGTACTTC.

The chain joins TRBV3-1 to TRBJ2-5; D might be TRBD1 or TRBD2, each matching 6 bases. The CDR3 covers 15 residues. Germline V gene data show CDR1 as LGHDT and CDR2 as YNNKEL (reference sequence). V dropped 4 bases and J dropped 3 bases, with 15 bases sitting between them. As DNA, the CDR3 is TGTGCCAGCAGCCCCCCACAGGGAGGAAAAGAGACCCAGTACTTC. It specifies CASSPPQGGKETQYF.

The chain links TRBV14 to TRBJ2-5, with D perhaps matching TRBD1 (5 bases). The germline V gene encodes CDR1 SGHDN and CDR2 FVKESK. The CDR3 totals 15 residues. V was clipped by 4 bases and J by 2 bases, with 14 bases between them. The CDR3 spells CASSLRQSLQETQYF. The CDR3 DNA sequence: TGTGCCAGCAGCCTCAGACAGTCTCTTCAAGAGACCCAGTACTTC.

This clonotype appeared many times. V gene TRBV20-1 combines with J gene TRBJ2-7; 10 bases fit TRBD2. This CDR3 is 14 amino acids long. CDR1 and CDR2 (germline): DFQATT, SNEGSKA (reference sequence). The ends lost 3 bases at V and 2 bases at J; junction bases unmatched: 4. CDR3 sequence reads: CSARPLAGAYEQYF. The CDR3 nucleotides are TGCAGTGCTAGGCCTCTAGCGGGAGCCTACGAGCAGTACTTC.

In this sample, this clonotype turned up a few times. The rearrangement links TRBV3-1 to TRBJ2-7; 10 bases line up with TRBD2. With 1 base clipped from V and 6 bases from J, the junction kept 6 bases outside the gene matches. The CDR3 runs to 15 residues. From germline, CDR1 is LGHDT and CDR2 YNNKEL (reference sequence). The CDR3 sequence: CASSQVSGRATEQYF. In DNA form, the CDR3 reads TGTGCCAGCAGCCAAGTCAGCGGGAGGGCCACCGAGCAGTACTTC.